Following are 18 T cell receptor beta chains from one sample sequenced in a study of T cell responses to AZD1222 COVID-19 vaccine. The method was immunoSEQ multiplex PCR; TCRdb's version includes in-frame clones alone and lacks a portion of them. The sample has more than 95,000 clones, about 91% seen once. The sample was peripheral blood, taken on day 0 of AZD1222 vaccination. These TCRs come from an adult in good health.

The chain links TRBV3-1 (or the pseudogene TRBV3-2) to TRBJ2-5, with D perhaps TRBD2 (7 bases). The CDR3 contains 15 residues. CDR1 is LGHDT and CDR2 is YNNKEL in the germline V gene (reference sequence). The V end lost 6 bases, the J end lost 4 bases, and 18 bases lay between the germline ends. The CDR3 region has the DNA TGTGCCAGCAGTCCTAGTGGGGGGGCGCGAGAGACCCAGTACTTC. Its protein product is CASSPSGGARETQYF.

The chain recombines TRBV6-6 with TRBJ1-2; TRBD1 matches at 9 bases. Germline lookup yields CDR1 MNHNY and CDR2 SVGAGI (reference sequence). J was trimmed by 1 base and V by 5 bases; bases with no gene match: 17. The length of the CDR3 is 19 residues. CDR3 bases: TGTGCCAGCAGTCTAGGGTGGCCTGGGCGGGACAGGGTTAACTATGGCTACACCTTC. This sequence encodes CASSLGWPGRDRVNYGYTF.

This chain links TRBV6-5 with TRBJ2-1; TRBD1 matches 8 bases. The V gene's germline CDR1 is MNHEY and CDR2 SVGAGI. Trimming removed 6 bases from V and 8 bases from J; junction bases left unmatched: 6. There are 13 residues in the CDR3. The CDR3 sequence: CASRGQGSDEQFF. The DNA of the CDR3 is TGTGCCAGCAGAGGACAGGGTAGCGATGAGCAGTTCTTC.

This clone was found once. The chain recombines TRBV27 with TRBJ2-1; D gene unclear. The CDR3 extends over 16 amino acids. In germline, CDR1 is MNHEY, CDR2 SMNVEV (reference sequence). Trimming took 4 bases from V and 7 from J, leaving 20 bases between them. The CDR3 spells CASSWAGRLLRNEQFF. The CDR3 coding sequence is TGTGCCAGCAGTTGGGCAGGAAGGCTATTGCGAAATGAGCAGTTCTTC.

This sequence joins TRBV7-9 and TRBJ2-3, with D possibly TRBD2 on 5 matching bases. This CDR3 is 16 amino acids long. Germline CDR1 reads SEHNR; CDR2 reads FQNEAQ (reference sequence). V was clipped by 5 bases and J by 2 bases, with 17 bases between them. DNA of the CDR3: TGTGCCAGCAGCCCAGCGGACTCCCATGCCACAGATACGCAGTATTTT. It yields the protein CASSPADSHATDTQYF.

The gene calls are TRBV3-1 (or the pseudogene TRBV3-2) and TRBJ2-5; 14 nucleotides agree with TRBD2. The CDR3 runs to 18 residues. CDR1 LGHDT and CDR2 YNNKEL come from the germline V gene (reference sequence). V gave up 5 bases and J gave up 1 base; unmatched junction bases: 9. In DNA form, the CDR3 reads TGTGCCAGCAGCTACCTGATGGGACTAGCGGGGGCCCAAGAGACCCAGTACTTC. This encodes CASSYLMGLAGAQETQYF.

This chain's CDR3 is CASSLKGVSNQPQHF. CDR3 bases: TGTGCCAGCAGCTTAAAAGGAGTGAGTAATCAGCCCCAGCATTTT. This chain joins TRBV7-8 and TRBJ1-5; D is unclear. The CDR3 runs to 15 residues. Germline values: CDR1 SGHVS, CDR2 FQNEAQ. Trimming took 2 bases from V and 4 from J, leaving 12 bases between them.

The DNA for the CDR3 is TGTGCCAGTAAGTGGGACAGCCACGACTATAATTCACCCCTCCACTTT. Amino acid sequence: CASKWDSHDYNSPLHF. The genes are TRBV19 and TRBJ1-6; 7 bases match TRBD1. Germline lookup yields CDR1 LNHDA and CDR2 SQIVND (reference sequence). This CDR3 is built from 16 residues. V shed 7 bases and J 3 bases; nucleotides not matched to a gene: 9.

V usage is TRBV5-1 and J usage is TRBJ1-1, with TRBD1 matching 7 bases. Germline trimming cut 2 bases from V and 5 bases from J; bases unmatched to any gene: 6. There are 14 residues in the CDR3. CDR1 and CDR2 from the germline V gene are SGHRS and YFSETQ. CDR3 loop: CASSFRTQGTEAFF. CDR3 DNA sequence: TGCGCCAGCAGCTTTCGAACACAGGGGACTGAAGCTTTCTTT. Using reference TRBV5-1 and TRBJ1-1 for the parts outside the CDR3, the full variable domain is KAGVTQTPRYLIKTRGQQVTLSCSPISGHRSVSWYQQTPGQGLQFLFEYFSETQRNKGNFPGRFSGRQFSNSRSEMNVSTLELGDSALYLCASSFRTQGTEAFFGQGTRLTVV.

The chain carries TRBV3-1 (or the pseudogene TRBV3-2) and TRBJ1-1; D ambiguous. CDR1 and CDR2 (germline): LGHDT, YNNKEL (reference sequence). This CDR3 has 12 amino acids. Trimming shortened V by 2 bases and J by 5 bases, and 6 bases separated the two germline ends. In DNA, the CDR3 is TGTGCCAGCAGCCAAACCGGGACTGAAGCTTTCTTT. It is translated as CASSQTGTEAFF.

V usage is TRBV19 and J usage is TRBJ1-2; TRBD1 agrees at 10 bases. CDR1 is LNHDA, CDR2 SQIVND, per germline (reference sequence). With 3 bases clipped from V and 2 bases from J, the junction kept 3 bases outside the gene matches. This CDR3 comprises 15 residues. The CDR3 loop reads CASSIPGQGNYGYTF. In DNA form, the CDR3 reads TGTGCCAGTAGTATCCCGGGACAGGGGAACTATGGCTACACCTTC.

The chain is built from TRBV7-8 and TRBJ1-5; D gene uncertain. The CDR3 contains 16 residues. Trimming shortened V by 7 bases and J by 5 bases, and 21 bases separated the two germline ends. The germline V gene has CDR1 SGHVS and CDR2 FQNEAQ. CDR3 sequence: CASTNGPQLEDQPQHF. In nucleotides, the CDR3 is TGTGCCAGCACGAACGGCCCCCAACTAGAGGATCAGCCCCAGCATTTT.

The J gene is TRBJ1-2, the V gene TRBV6-5, with no clear D. The length of the CDR3 is 13 residues. V gave up 8 bases and J gave up 0 bases, with 10 bases separating them. The germline CDR1 and CDR2 sequences are MNHEY and SVGAGI. As DNA, the CDR3 is TGTGCCAGCTCGCGGTCGCCTAACTATGGCTACACCTTC. This encodes CASSRSPNYGYTF.

This chain uses TRBV7-9 with TRBJ2-7; the D is unclear. Deletions cut 5 bases from V and 4 bases from J, with 6 bases between. Looked up from germline, CDR1 is SEHNR and CDR2 is FQNEAQ (reference sequence). CDR3 length: 11 amino acids. The chain's CDR3 is CASSRQYEQYF. The CDR3 nucleotides are TGTGCCAGCAGCCGCCAATACGAGCAGTACTTC.

The chain employs TRBV5-1 and TRBJ2-3, with D maybe TRBD1 (6 bases). The ends were cut back, 0 bases at V and 2 bases at J, with 10 bases in the middle. The CDR3 contains 15 residues. Germline-derived CDR1 and CDR2 are SGHRS and YFSETQ. CDR3 in DNA: TGCGCCAGCAGCTTGGAGTGGGGGCTCACAGATACGCAGTATTTT. This translates into CASSLEWGLTDTQYF. Filled out from reference TRBV5-1 and TRBJ2-3, the complete variable domain reads KAGVTQTPRYLIKTRGQQVTLSCSPISGHRSVSWYQQTPGQGLQFLFEYFSETQRNKGNFPGRFSGRQFSNSRSEMNVSTLELGDSALYLCASSLEWGLTDTQYFGPGTRLTVL.

CDR3 in amino acids: CASSRGQGEKLFF. The DNA of the CDR3 is TGTGCCAGCAGCCGCGGACAGGGCGAAAAACTGTTTTTT. The chain has TRBV3-1 (or the pseudogene TRBV3-2) and TRBJ1-4; 8 nucleotides agree with TRBD1. The CDR3 totals 13 residues. Germline values: CDR1 LGHDT, CDR2 YNNKEL (reference sequence). V was pared by 4 bases and J by 8 bases, with 3 bases of the junction left unmatched.

The chain uses TRBV18 and TRBJ1-1, with 8 positions matching TRBD1. This CDR3 spans 16 amino acids. J was trimmed by 2 bases and V by 4 bases; bases with no gene match: 9. CDR1 is KGHSH, CDR2 LQKENI, per germline. The chain's CDR3 is CASSQGQATINTEAFF. DNA for the CDR3: TGTGCCAGCTCACAGGGACAGGCAACAATCAACACTGAAGCTTTCTTT.

This clone appeared once. The chain combines TRBV4-2 with TRBJ2-6; D may be TRBD1 or TRBD2 (5 bases each). Deletions cut 0 bases from V and 3 bases from J, with 9 bases between. This CDR3 region has 16 residues. The germline V gene has CDR1 LGHNA and CDR2 YNFKEQ. The CDR3 DNA reads as TGTGCCAGCAGCCAAGATTCGGGGCTTGGGGCCAACGTCCTGACTTTC. This encodes CASSQDSGLGANVLTF.